A selection of T cell receptor beta chains follows, all from one sample in a study of graft-versus-host responses after intestinal transplantation. Repertoires were generated with immunoSEQ multiplex PCR, while TCRdb's copy carries only in-frame clones and drops some. This table has over 70,000 clones, around 83% appearing once. These receptors' antigens are unknown. The sequencing used unstimulated CD8+ T cells sorted from spleen or lymph node cells, collected before intestinal transplant. These receptor sequences come from a human donor who received an intestinal transplant. CDR3s include the opening cysteine and the closing phenylalanine or tryptophan. A D gene is named only where the DNA matches it firmly. Not every row has a clone size; where given, it reads once, few, many or a size class.

D gene	V gene	J gene	CDR3 length	clone size	CDR3 protein	CDR3 DNA
TRBD1	TRBV7-9	TRBJ2-7	15	few	CASSPGQGVPYEQYF	TGTGCCAGCAGCCCGGGACAGGGGGTTCCCTACGAGCAGTACTTC
TRBD2	TRBV7-9	TRBJ2-1	17	-	CASSSGTSGRHYNEQFF	TGTGCCAGCAGCTCCGGGACTAGCGGGAGGCACTACAATGAGCAGTTCTTC
-	TRBV27	TRBJ2-7	14	few	CASSPGLEGSEQYF	TGTGCCAGCAGTCCGGGACTCGAGGGGTCGGAGCAGTACTTC
-	TRBV27	TRBJ1-6	14	-	CASSWGGGSSPLHF	TGTGCCAGCAGTTGGGGGGGTGGAAGTTCACCCCTCCACTTT
-	TRBV5-6	TRBJ2-5	13	-	CASSAGRGETQYF	TGTGCCAGCAGCGCCGGCCGGGGGGAGACCCAGTACTTC
TRBD2	TRBV13	TRBJ2-7	19	-	CASSQLFVTRGGSSYEQYF	TGTGCCAGCAGCCAGCTGTTTGTTACGCGGGGGGGTAGTTCCTACGAGCAGTACTTC
-	TRBV7-9	TRBJ1-3	15	-	CASSLRGAWRNTIYF	TGTGCCAGCAGCTTAAGGGGGGCTTGGAGAAACACCATATATTTT
-	TRBV13	TRBJ2-7	15	-	CASSLGRPAGGEQYF	TGTGCCAGCAGCTTAGGGAGACCCGCCGGGGGCGAGCAGTACTTC
-	TRBV7-8	TRBJ2-5	19	-	CASIQGQFSGYNLQETQYF	TGTGCCAGCATCCAGGGTCAGTTTTCAGGATACAATTTACAAGAGACCCAGTACTTC
-	TRBV13	TRBJ1-1	15	once	CASSLVVVGVGEAFF	TGTGCCAGCAGCTTAGTGGTTGTGGGGGTTGGTGAAGCTTTCTTT
TRBD1	TRBV4-2	TRBJ2-3	15	-	CASSYGTGKADTQYF	TGTGCCAGCAGCTATGGGACAGGGAAGGCAGATACGCAGTATTTT
TRBD1	TRBV19	TRBJ2-7	14	-	CASSTQDRTLEQYF	TGTGCCAGTAGTACCCAGGACAGGACCCTTGAGCAGTACTTC
-	TRBV5-4	TRBJ1-2	15	-	CASSPSTGGSEGYTF	TGTGCCAGCAGCCCATCGACAGGAGGATCGGAGGGCTACACCTTC
-	TRBV10-3	TRBJ1-3	11	few	CAISDGNTIYF	TGTGCCATCAGCGATGGAAACACCATATATTTT
-	TRBV6-5	TRBJ1-2	13	-	CASSVFGHYGYTF	TGTGCCAGCAGCGTGTTCGGGCACTATGGCTACACCTTC
-	TRBV6-4	TRBJ1-2	14	-	CASSRDAGNYGYTF	TGTGCCAGCAGCCGGGACGCCGGAAACTATGGCTACACCTTC
-	TRBV10-3	TRBJ2-7	11	-	CAIGYPGEQYF	TGTGCCATCGGTTACCCCGGCGAGCAGTACTTC
-	TRBV27	TRBJ1-1	17	-	CASSPQGTTGPNTEAFF	TGTGCCAGCAGTCCCCAAGGGACCACAGGGCCGAACACTGAAGCTTTCTTT
TRBD2	TRBV29-1	TRBJ2-7	13	-	CSVEEGEGYEQYF	TGCAGCGTTGAAGAGGGGGAGGGCTACGAGCAGTACTTC
-	TRBV6-6	TRBJ2-5	13	-	CASSYQYVQTQYF	TGTGCCAGCAGTTACCAGTACGTACAGACCCAGTACTTC
-	TRBV9	TRBJ2-3	17	-	CASSVRGPLPGTDTQYF	TGTGCCAGCAGCGTAAGAGGGCCGCTCCCAGGTACAGATACGCAGTATTTT
-	TRBV4-1	TRBJ1-6	15	-	CASSKGRGYNSPLHF	TGCGCCAGCAGTAAAGGCCGCGGTTATAATTCACCCCTCCACTTT
-	TRBV29-1	TRBJ1-4	11	-	CSVEEEGELFF	TGCAGCGTTGAAGAAGAGGGAGAACTGTTTTTT